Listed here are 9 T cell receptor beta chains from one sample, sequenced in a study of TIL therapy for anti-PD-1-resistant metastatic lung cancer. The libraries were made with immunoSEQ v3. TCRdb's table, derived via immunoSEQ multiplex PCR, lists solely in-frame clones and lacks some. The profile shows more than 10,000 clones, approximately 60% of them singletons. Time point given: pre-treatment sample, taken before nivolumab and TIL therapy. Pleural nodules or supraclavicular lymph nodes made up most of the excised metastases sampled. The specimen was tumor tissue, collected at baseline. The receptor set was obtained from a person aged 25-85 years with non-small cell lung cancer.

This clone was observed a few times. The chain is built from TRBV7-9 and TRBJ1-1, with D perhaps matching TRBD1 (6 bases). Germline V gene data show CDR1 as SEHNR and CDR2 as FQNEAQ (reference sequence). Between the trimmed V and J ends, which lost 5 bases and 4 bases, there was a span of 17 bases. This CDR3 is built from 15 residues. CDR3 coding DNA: TGTGCCAGCAGCCTTGGAGCAGGGGAGAGCACTGAAGCTTTCTTT. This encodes CASSLGAGESTEAFF. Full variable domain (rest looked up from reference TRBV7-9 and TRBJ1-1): DTGVSQNPRHKITKRGQNVTFRCDPISEHNRLYWYRQTLGQGPEFLTYFQNEAQLEKSRLLSDRFSAERPKGSFSTLEIQRTEQGDSAMYLCASSLGAGESTEAFFGQGTRLTVV.

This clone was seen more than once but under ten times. CDR3 nucleotides: TGTGCCAGCAGACCTACTAAGGAGCGCTCCTACAATGAGCAGTTCTTC. Translation gives CASRPTKERSYNEQFF. The V and J genes are TRBV5-6 and TRBJ2-1, with no clear D. Trimming took 5 bases from V and 0 from J, leaving 15 bases between them. This CDR3 comprises 16 residues. The germline gives CDR1 SGHDT, CDR2 YYEEEE.

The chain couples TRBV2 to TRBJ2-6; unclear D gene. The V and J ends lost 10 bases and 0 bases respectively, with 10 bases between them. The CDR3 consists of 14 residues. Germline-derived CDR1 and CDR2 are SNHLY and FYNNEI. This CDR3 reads CATLESSGANVLTF. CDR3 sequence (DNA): TGTGCCACCTTGGAAAGCTCTGGGGCCAACGTCCTGACTTTC.

The CDR3 loop reads CASSRGGDNEQFF. The DNA for the CDR3 is TGTGCCAGTAGTAGAGGGGGCGACAATGAGCAGTTCTTC. This sequence joins TRBV19 and TRBJ2-1; TRBD1 matches at 7 bases. J was trimmed by 5 bases and V by 4 bases; bases with no gene match: 2. Germline CDR1 reads LNHDA; CDR2 reads SQIVND (reference sequence). The CDR3 is made up of 13 amino acids.

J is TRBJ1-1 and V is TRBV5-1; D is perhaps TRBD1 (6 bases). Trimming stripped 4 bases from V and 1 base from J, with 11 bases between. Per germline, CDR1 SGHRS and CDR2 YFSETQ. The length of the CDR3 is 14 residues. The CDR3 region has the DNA TGCGCCAGCAGCCTAGGACAGAAGAACACTGAAGCTTTCTTT. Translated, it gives CASSLGQKNTEAFF. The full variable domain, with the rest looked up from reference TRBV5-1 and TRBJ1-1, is KAGVTQTPRYLIKTRGQQVTLSCSPISGHRSVSWYQQTPGQGLQFLFEYFSETQRNKGNFPGRFSGRQFSNSRSEMNVSTLELGDSALYLCASSLGQKNTEAFFGQGTRLTVV.

CDR3 in DNA: TGTGCCAGCAGCTTAGGAGTATCTGGAAACACCATATATTTT. This gives the protein CASSLGVSGNTIYF. The V and J genes are TRBV7-9 and TRBJ1-3; D gene uncertain. With 1 base removed from V and 1 base from J, the gap between germline ends came to 5 bases. The CDR3 runs to 14 residues. Germline V gene data show CDR1 as SEHNR and CDR2 as FQNEAQ (reference sequence).

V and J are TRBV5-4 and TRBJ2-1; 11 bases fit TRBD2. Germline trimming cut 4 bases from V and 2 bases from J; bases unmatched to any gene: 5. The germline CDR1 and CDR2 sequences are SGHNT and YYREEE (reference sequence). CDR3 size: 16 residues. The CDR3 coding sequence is TGTGCCAGCAGCCGATTTAGCGGGAGGGCCTACAATGAGCAGTTCTTC. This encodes CASSRFSGRAYNEQFF.

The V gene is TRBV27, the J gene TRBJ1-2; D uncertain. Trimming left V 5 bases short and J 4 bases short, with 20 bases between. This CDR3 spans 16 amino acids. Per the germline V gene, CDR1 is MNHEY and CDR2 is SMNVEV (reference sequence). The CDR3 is CASSTARASGSYGYTF. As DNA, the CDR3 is TGTGCCAGCAGTACGGCCCGAGCTTCGGGAAGCTATGGCTACACCTTC.

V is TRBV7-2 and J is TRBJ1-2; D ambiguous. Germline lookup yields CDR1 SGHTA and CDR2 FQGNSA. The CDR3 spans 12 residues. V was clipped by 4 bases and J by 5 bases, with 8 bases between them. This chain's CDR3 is CASSSVWYGYTF. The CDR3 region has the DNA TGTGCCAGCAGCTCGGTATGGTATGGCTACACCTTC.